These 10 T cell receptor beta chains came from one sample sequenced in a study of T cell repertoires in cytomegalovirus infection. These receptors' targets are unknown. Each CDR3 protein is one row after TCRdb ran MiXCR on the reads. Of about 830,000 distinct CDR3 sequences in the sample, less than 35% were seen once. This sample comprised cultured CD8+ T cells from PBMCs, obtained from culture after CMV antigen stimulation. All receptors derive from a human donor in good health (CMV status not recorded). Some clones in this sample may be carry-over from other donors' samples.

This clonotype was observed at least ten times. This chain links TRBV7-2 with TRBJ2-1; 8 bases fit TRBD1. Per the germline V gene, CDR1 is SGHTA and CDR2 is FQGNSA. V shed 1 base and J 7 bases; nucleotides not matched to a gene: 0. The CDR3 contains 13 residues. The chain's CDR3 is CASSLGTGNEQFF. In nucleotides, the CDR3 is TGTGCCAGCAGCTTAGGGACAGGGAATGAGCAGTTCTTC.

CDR3 in DNA: TGTGCCAGCCGACTGGGGACAGATACGCAGTATTTT. Translating it yields CASRLGTDTQYF. The rearrangement joins TRBV6-5 to TRBJ2-3; no reliable D call. CDR1 MNHEY and CDR2 SVGAGI come from the germline V gene. The CDR3 has 12 residues. V lost 8 bases and J 3 bases, leaving 9 bases between the germline ends.

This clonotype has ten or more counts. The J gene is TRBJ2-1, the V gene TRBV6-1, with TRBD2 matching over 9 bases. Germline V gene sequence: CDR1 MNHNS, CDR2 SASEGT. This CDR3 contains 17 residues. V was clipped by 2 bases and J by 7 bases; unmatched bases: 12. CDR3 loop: CASSELSLAGTWNEQFF. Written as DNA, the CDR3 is TGTGCCAGCAGTGAACTGTCTCTAGCGGGGACTTGGAATGAGCAGTTCTTC.

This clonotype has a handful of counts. CDR3 sequence reads: CASSRTGWDTGELFF. The CDR3 bases are TGTGCCAGCAGCCGTACAGGGTGGGACACCGGGGAGCTGTTTTTT. The genes are TRBV11-1 and TRBJ2-2; perhaps TRBD1 as D (6 bases). The CDR3 extends over 15 amino acids. In germline, CDR1 is SGHAT, CDR2 FQDESV (reference sequence). V was pared by 5 bases and J by 3 bases, with 13 bases between.

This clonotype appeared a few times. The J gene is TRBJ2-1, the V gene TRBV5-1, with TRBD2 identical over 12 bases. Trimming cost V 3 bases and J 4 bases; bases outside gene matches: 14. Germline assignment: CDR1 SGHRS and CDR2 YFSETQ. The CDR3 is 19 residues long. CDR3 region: CASSYLAGGVSTNYNEQFF. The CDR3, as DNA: TGCGCCAGCAGCTATCTAGCGGGGGGGGTTTCTACGAATTACAATGAGCAGTTCTTC.

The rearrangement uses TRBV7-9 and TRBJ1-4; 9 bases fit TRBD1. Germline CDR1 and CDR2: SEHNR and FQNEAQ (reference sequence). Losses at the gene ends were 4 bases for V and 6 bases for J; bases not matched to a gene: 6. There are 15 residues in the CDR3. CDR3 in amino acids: CASSYRDRVDEKLFF. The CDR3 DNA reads TGTGCCAGCAGCTACCGGGACAGGGTGGATGAAAAACTGTTTTTT. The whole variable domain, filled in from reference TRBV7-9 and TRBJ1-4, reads DTGVSQNPRHKITKRGQNVTFRCDPISEHNRLYWYRQTLGQGPEFLTYFQNEAQLEKSRLLSDRFSAERPKGSFSTLEIQRTEQGDSAMYLCASSYRDRVDEKLFFGSGTQLSVL.

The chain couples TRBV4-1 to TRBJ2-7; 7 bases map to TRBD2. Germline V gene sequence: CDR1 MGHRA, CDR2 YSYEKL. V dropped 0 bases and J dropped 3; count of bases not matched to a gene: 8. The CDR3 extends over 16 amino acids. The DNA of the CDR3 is TGCGCCAGCAGCCAAGACAGCGGGGTTACCATCTACGAGCAGTACTTC. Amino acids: CASSQDSGVTIYEQYF.

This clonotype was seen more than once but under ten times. In DNA form, the CDR3 reads TGTGCCAGCAGCTGGACAGGGGGCAATGAGCAGTTCTTC. Translating it yields CASSWTGGNEQFF. This sequence joins TRBV12-3 or TRBV12-4 and TRBJ2-1; 10 bases are a match to TRBD1. There are 13 residues in the CDR3. With 6 bases clipped from V and 6 bases from J, the junction kept 2 bases outside the gene matches.

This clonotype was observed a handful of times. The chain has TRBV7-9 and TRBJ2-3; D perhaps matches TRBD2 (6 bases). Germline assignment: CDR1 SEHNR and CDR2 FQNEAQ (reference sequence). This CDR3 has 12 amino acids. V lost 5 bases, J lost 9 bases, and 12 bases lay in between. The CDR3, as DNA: TGTGCCAGCAGCCCCGGCGGGACCACGCAGTATTTT. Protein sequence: CASSPGGTTQYF. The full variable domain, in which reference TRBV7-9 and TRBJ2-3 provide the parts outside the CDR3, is DTGVSQNPRHKITKRGQNVTFRCDPISEHNRLYWYRQTLGQGPEFLTYFQNEAQLEKSRLLSDRFSAERPKGSFSTLEIQRTEQGDSAMYLCASSPGGTTQYFGPGTRLTVL.

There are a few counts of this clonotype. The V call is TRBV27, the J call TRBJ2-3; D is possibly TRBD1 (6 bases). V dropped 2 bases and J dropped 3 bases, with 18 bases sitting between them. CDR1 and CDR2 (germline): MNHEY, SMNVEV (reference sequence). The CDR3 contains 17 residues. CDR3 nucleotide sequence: TGTGCCAGCAGTTTAGCTGGGGCCCCCACAGGGACAGATACGCAGTATTTT. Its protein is CASSLAGAPTGTDTQYF.